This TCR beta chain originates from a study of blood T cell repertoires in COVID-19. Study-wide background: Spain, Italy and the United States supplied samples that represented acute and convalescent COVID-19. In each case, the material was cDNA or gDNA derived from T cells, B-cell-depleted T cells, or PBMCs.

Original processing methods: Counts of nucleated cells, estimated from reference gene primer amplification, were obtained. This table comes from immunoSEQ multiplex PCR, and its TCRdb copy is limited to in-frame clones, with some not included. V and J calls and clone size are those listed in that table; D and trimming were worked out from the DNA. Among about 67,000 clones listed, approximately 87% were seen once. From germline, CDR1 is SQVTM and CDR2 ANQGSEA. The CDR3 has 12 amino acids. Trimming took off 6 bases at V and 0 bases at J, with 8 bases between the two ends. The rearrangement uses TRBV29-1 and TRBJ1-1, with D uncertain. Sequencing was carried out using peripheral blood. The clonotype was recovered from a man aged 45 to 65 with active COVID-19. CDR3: CSVAYLNTEAFF. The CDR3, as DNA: TGCAGCGTAGCTTACTTGAACACTGAAGCTTTCTTT.